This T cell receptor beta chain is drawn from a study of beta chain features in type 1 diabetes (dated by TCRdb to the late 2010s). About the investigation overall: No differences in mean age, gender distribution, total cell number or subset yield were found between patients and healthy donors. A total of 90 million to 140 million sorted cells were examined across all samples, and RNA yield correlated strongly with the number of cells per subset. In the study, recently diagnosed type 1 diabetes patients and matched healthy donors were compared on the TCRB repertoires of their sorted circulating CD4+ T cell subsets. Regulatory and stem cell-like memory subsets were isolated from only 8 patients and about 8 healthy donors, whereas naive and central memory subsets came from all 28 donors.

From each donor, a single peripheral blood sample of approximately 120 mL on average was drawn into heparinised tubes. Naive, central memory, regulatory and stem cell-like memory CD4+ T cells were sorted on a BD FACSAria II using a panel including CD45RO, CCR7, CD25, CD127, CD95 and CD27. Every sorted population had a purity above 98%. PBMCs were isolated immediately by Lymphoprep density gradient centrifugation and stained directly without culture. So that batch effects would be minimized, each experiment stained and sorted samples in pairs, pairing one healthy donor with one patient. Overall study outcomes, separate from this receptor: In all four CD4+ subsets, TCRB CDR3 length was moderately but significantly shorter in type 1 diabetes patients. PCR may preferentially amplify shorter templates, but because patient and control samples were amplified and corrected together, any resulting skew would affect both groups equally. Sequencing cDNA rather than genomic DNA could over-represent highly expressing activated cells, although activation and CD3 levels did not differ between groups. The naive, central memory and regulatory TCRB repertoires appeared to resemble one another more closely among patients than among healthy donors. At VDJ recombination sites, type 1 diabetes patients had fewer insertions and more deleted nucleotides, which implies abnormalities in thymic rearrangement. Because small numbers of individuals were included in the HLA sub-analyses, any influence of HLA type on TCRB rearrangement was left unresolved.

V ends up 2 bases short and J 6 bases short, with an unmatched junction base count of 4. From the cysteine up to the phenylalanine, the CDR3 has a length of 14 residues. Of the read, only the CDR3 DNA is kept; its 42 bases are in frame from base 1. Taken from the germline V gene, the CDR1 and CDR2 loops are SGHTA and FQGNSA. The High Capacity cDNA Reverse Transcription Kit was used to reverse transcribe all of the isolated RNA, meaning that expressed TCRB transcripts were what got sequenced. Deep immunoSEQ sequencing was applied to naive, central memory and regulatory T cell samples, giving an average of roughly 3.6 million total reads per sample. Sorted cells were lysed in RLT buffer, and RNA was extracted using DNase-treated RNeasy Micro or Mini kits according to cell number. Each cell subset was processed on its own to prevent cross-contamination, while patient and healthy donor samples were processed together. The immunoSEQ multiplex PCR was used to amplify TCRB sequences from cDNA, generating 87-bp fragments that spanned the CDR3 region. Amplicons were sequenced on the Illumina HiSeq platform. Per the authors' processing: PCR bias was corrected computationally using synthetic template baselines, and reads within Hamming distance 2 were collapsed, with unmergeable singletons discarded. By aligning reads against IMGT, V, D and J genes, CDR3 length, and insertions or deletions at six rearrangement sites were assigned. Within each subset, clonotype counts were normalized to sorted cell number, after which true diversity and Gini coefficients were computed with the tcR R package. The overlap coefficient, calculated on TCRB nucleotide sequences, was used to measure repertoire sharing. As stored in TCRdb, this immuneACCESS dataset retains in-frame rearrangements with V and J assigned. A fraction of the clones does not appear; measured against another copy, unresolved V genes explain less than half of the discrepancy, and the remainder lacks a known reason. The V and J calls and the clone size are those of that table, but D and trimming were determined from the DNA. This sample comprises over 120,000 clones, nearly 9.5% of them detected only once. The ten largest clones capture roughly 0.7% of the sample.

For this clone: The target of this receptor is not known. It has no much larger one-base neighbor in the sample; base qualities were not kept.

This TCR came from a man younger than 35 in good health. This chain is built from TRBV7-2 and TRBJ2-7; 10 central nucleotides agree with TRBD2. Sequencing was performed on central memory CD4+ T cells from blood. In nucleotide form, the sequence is TGTGCCAGCAGCTTAACCGGGACTAGCGTCGAGCAGTACTTC. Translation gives CASSLTGTSVEQYF.